These 28 T cell receptor beta chains were sequenced from one sample in a study of cytomegalovirus exposure and HLA in healthy donors. The PCR made use of 60 Vbeta and 13 Jbeta primers. This table comes from immunoSEQ multiplex PCR, and its TCRdb copy is limited to in-frame clones, with some not included. The sample shows over 100,000 clones, over 60% of them seen only once. Source material: PBMCs. The receptors derive from a female donor in good health and CMV-seronegative.

The V gene is TRBV21-1, the J gene TRBJ2-7; TRBD2, the table's D call, lacks a check against the DNA. TRBV21-1 is reported as a pseudogene. The CDR3 has 14 amino acids. This chain's CDR3 is CAIRRVVWKYEQYF. In DNA form, the CDR3 reads TGTGCCATTCGGCGGGTAGTATGGAAATACGAGCAGTACTTC.

V is TRBV19 and J is TRBJ2-3; TRBD2 matches at 14 bases. Trimming removed 5 bases from V and 5 bases from J; junction bases left unmatched: 6. The CDR3 extends over 16 amino acids. Germline assignment: CDR1 LNHDA and CDR2 SQIVND (reference sequence). The CDR3 coding sequence is TGTGCCAGTAGTCAGAGACTAGCGGGGGGGATAGATACGCAGTATTTT. It is translated as CASSQRLAGGIDTQYF.

This clone has a handful of counts. J is TRBJ2-7 and V is TRBV6-6, with 8 positions matching TRBD1. Germline assignment: CDR1 MNHNY and CDR2 SVGAGI (reference sequence). This CDR3 has 16 residues. After removal of 2 bases from V and 0 bases from J, the junction contained 6 bases not matched to a gene. The CDR3 here is CASSYKRTGSSYEQYF. CDR3 nucleotides: TGTGCCAGCAGTTACAAGAGGACAGGGAGCTCCTACGAGCAGTACTTC.

This sequence joins TRBV5-6 and TRBJ2-7, with TRBD2 matching over 9 bases. Germline-derived CDR1 and CDR2 are SGHDT and YYEEEE. The ends lost 4 bases at V and 2 bases at J; junction bases unmatched: 4. This CDR3 is built from 14 residues. This chain's CDR3 is CASSLAGLTYEQYF. CDR3 in DNA: TGTGCCAGCAGCCTAGCGGGGCTGACCTACGAGCAGTACTTC.

The chain joins TRBV10-3 to TRBJ2-1; the match to TRBD2 covers 14 bases. Germline values: CDR1 ENHRY, CDR2 SYGVKD. V was clipped by 6 bases and J by 5 bases; unmatched bases: 6. This CDR3 is built from 16 residues. In DNA, the CDR3 is TGTGCCATCAGCCCGGGACTAGCGGGGGCCAACAATGAGCAGTTCTTC. It specifies CAISPGLAGANNEQFF.

The chain couples TRBV18 to TRBJ1-5, with 10 bases that match TRBD1. This CDR3 is 20 amino acids long. V lost 3 bases to trimming and J lost 6 bases; unmatched junction nucleotides: 20. Germline V gene sequence: CDR1 KGHSH, CDR2 LQKENI. This CDR3 is CASSPVNRGTGVGSRQPQHF. DNA for the CDR3: TGTGCCAGCTCACCCGTAAACCGCGGGACAGGGGTGGGAAGCCGTCAGCCCCAGCATTTT.

V usage is TRBV5-1 and J usage is TRBJ2-5; D gene unclear. Germline V gives CDR1 SGHRS, CDR2 YFSETQ. The CDR3 is 16 amino acids. Between the trimmed V and J ends, which lost 0 bases and 2 bases, there was a span of 14 bases. CDR3 in DNA: TGCGCCAGCAGCTTGGGGTTCGGCAGCGTTCAAGAGACCCAGTACTTC. Protein: CASSLGFGSVQETQYF.

The chain combines TRBV7-9 with TRBJ2-1; TRBD2 matches at 12 bases. CDR1 and CDR2 from the germline V gene are SEHNR and FQNEAQ (reference sequence). CDR3 size: 15 residues. Trimming removed 5 bases from V and 5 bases from J; junction bases left unmatched: 4. CDR3 residues: CASSILAGGHNEQFF. The CDR3 DNA sequence: TGTGCCAGCAGCATACTAGCGGGGGGACACAATGAGCAGTTCTTC.

The rearrangement links TRBV5-1 to TRBJ2-3; TRBD2 matches 11 bases. The V segment lost 0 bases and the J segment 2 bases; nucleotides outside the gene matches: 11. From germline, CDR1 is SGHRS and CDR2 YFSETQ. The CDR3 covers 19 residues. The CDR3 reads CASSLGLAGTKKPTDTQYF. The DNA for the CDR3 is TGCGCCAGCAGCTTGGGACTAGCGGGGACCAAAAAACCCACAGATACGCAGTATTTT.

The chain carries TRBV7-2 and TRBJ2-5, with 12 bases that match TRBD2. Germline V gene lookup returns CDR1 SGHTA and CDR2 FQGNSA. V shed 4 bases, J shed 5 bases, and the junction held 2 bases outside the gene matches. CDR3 size: 14 residues. CDR3 loop: CASSSGLAGETQYF. The CDR3, as DNA: TGTGCCAGCAGCTCAGGACTAGCGGGGGAGACCCAGTACTTC.

The J gene is TRBJ1-5, the V gene TRBV5-4; D unresolved. CDR1 and CDR2 (germline): SGHNT, YYREEE (reference sequence). Between the trimmed V and J ends, which lost 0 bases and 7 bases, there was a span of 8 bases. This CDR3 has 13 residues. The CDR3 DNA is TGTGCCAGCAGCTTGGGCCCGGGGCAGCCCCAGCATTTT. Protein: CASSLGPGQPQHF.

The count of this clone is one. The genes are TRBV5-6 and TRBJ2-3; 10 bases are shared with TRBD1. The CDR3 consists of 14 residues. Germline CDR1 reads SGHDT; CDR2 reads YYEEEE. The junction had 4 bases not matched to a gene; V was cut back by 3 bases and J by 6 bases. The DNA for the CDR3 is TGTGCCAGCAGCTGGAGGGACAGGGGTGATACGCAGTATTTT. It encodes CASSWRDRGDTQYF.

The sample holds a few counts of this clone. The J gene is TRBJ2-1, the V gene TRBV6-6; D possibly corresponds to TRBD1 (5 bases). This CDR3 contains 15 residues. V gave up 0 bases and J gave up 7 bases, with 13 bases separating them. The germline gives CDR1 MNHNY, CDR2 SVGAGI (reference sequence). The DNA of the CDR3 is TGTGCCAGCAGTTACTCGGATGTAGGGGCGAATGAGCAGTTCTTC. It is translated as CASSYSDVGANEQFF.

This clone was observed a handful of times. This chain connects TRBV9 to TRBJ1-6; D is ambiguous. The germline V gene has CDR1 SGDLS and CDR2 YYNGEE. V was pared by 5 bases and J by 2 bases, with 8 bases between. This CDR3 has 14 amino acids. The CDR3, as DNA: TGTGCCAGCAGTCCCGGGACCTATAATTCACCCCTCCACTTT. The encoded protein is CASSPGTYNSPLHF.

V usage is TRBV2 and J usage is TRBJ2-3; 12 nucleotides align to TRBD2. The CDR3 is 15 residues long. J lost 2 bases, V lost 8 bases, and 5 bases had no gene match. Germline V gives CDR1 SNHLY, CDR2 FYNNEI. The CDR3 region is CASETSGGNTDTQYF. CDR3 coding DNA: TGTGCCAGCGAGACTAGCGGGGGTAACACAGATACGCAGTATTTT.

The V gene is TRBV9, the J gene TRBJ1-6; 9 bases fit TRBD1. The CDR3 is 15 residues long. J was trimmed by 10 bases and V by 3 bases; bases with no gene match: 8. Looked up from germline, CDR1 is SGDLS and CDR2 is YYNGEE. CDR3 DNA: TGTGCCAGCAGCGGAGGGACAGGGTTCAACTCACCCCTCCACTTT. This codes for CASSGGTGFNSPLHF.

This clone was seen just once. The genes are TRBV18 and TRBJ2-5; TRBD1 agrees at 7 bases. Trimming cost V 4 bases and J 4 bases; bases outside gene matches: 9. CDR1 KGHSH and CDR2 LQKENI come from the germline V gene. The CDR3 contains 15 residues. CDR3 in DNA: TGTGCCAGCTCACACGGGACAGATACAGTAGAGACCCAGTACTTC. Protein sequence: CASSHGTDTVETQYF.

The chain employs TRBV6-6 and TRBJ2-7; TRBD2 might be the D (6 bases). Germline lookup yields CDR1 MNHNY and CDR2 SVGAGI (reference sequence). This CDR3 spans 13 amino acids. Trimming removed 6 bases at V and 0 bases at J, with 9 bases between. The CDR3 sequence: CASRGTSSYEQYF. CDR3 DNA: TGTGCCAGCAGAGGGACTTCCTCCTACGAGCAGTACTTC.

The chain links TRBV9 to TRBJ1-4; 7 nucleotides agree with TRBD1. With V trimmed by 3 bases and J by 4 bases, 3 bases remained unmatched. Germline CDR1 and CDR2: SGDLS and YYNGEE. This CDR3 region has 14 residues. The CDR3 region has the DNA TGTGCCAGCAGCGCCCGACAGGGTAATGAAAAACTGTTTTTT. The encoded protein is CASSARQGNEKLFF.

The sample holds one count of this clone. This sequence joins TRBV5-8 and TRBJ1-5; weak D call: TRBD1 (6 bases). The V end lost 2 bases, the J end lost 2 bases, and 14 bases lay between the germline ends. The CDR3 totals 16 residues. CDR1 SGHTS and CDR2 YDEGEE come from the germline V gene. The CDR3 region has the DNA TGTGCCAGCAGCTTATTTCAAGGGGGAGGCAATCAGCCCCAGCATTTT. Translation gives CASSLFQGGGNQPQHF.

The rearrangement links TRBV10-3 to TRBJ2-7, with D unclear. Germline V CDR1 and CDR2: ENHRY, SYGVKD. The CDR3 has 14 residues. V was trimmed by 3 bases and J by 2 bases, leaving 11 bases between them. The CDR3 reads CAISDKAVTYEQYF. CDR3 DNA: TGTGCCATCAGTGATAAAGCCGTTACCTACGAGCAGTACTTC.

This chain uses TRBV5-4 with TRBJ2-2, with TRBD1 matching 11 bases. Trimming removed 0 bases from V and 5 bases from J; junction bases left unmatched: 6. Germline loops: CDR1 SGHNT, CDR2 YYREEE (reference sequence). The CDR3 sequence is 17 residues long. DNA for the CDR3: TGTGCCAGCAGCTTGGTTGGACAGGGGGCGCTTACCGGGGAGCTGTTTTTT. It encodes CASSLVGQGALTGELFF.

The chain has TRBV18 and TRBJ2-2; 7 positions agree with TRBD2. The CDR3 extends over 15 amino acids. Looked up from germline, CDR1 is KGHSH and CDR2 is LQKENI. V was pared by 2 bases and J by 10 bases, with 10 bases of the junction left unmatched. Written as DNA, the CDR3 is TGTGCCAGCTCACCAAGGGGAGCCCTAGCGGAGGAGCTGTTTTTT. Translated, it gives CASSPRGALAEELFF.

V and J are TRBV27 and TRBJ1-5; a weak D match, TRBD1 (6 bases). The CDR3 runs 14 residues. Germline CDR1 MNHEY, CDR2 SMNVEV (reference sequence). The V end lost 6 bases, the J end lost 5 bases, and 14 bases lay between the germline ends. The DNA for the CDR3 is TGTGCCAGCAGCTTCACAGGGTGGGATCAGCCCCAGCATTTT. Translating it yields CASSFTGWDQPQHF.

This rearrangement joins TRBV19 to TRBJ2-5; D is undetermined. The CDR3 runs 14 residues. The germline V and J ends were trimmed by 1 base and 1 base, with 7 bases remaining between them. From germline, CDR1 is LNHDA and CDR2 SQIVND (reference sequence). CDR3 loop: CASSIGPVQETQYF. CDR3 nucleotides: TGTGCCAGTAGTATAGGGCCAGTCCAAGAGACCCAGTACTTC.

This sequence joins TRBV4-2 and TRBJ2-1; 8 nucleotides match TRBD2. From germline, CDR1 is LGHNA and CDR2 YNFKEQ. The CDR3 contains 17 residues. Trimming cost V 0 bases and J 4 bases; bases outside gene matches: 8. CDR3 protein: CASSQDLRTSLYNEQFF. DNA of the CDR3: TGTGCCAGCAGCCAAGATCTTAGGACTAGCTTATACAATGAGCAGTTCTTC.

The chain joins TRBV4-3 to TRBJ2-5; 8 bases line up with TRBD1. CDR1 is LGHNA and CDR2 is YSLEER in the germline V gene. The CDR3 covers 16 residues. The J segment lost 5 bases and the V segment lost 0 bases, leaving 8 bases of the junction unmatched. The CDR3 spells CASSQDADRADETQYF. As DNA, the CDR3 is TGCGCCAGCAGCCAAGATGCGGACAGGGCCGACGAGACCCAGTACTTC.

The chain uses TRBV11-2 and TRBJ2-1; 11 positions agree with TRBD2. Germline CDR1 SGHAT, CDR2 FQNNGV. The CDR3 runs 12 residues. The V segment lost 5 bases and the J segment 10 bases; nucleotides outside the gene matches: 1. CDR3 protein: CASSPSGREQFF. DNA for the CDR3: TGTGCCAGCAGCCCTAGCGGGAGGGAGCAGTTCTTC.